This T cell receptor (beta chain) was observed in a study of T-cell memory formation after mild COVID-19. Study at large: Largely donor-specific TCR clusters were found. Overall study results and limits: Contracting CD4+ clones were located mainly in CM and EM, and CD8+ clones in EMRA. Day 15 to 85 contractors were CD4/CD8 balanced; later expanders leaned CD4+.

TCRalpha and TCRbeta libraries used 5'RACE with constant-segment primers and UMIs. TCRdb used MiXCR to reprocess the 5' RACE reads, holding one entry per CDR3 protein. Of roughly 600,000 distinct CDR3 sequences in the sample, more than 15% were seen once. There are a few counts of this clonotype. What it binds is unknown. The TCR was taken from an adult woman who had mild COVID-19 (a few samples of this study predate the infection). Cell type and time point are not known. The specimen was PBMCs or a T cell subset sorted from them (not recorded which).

CDR3 protein: CSARDFVGGQETQYF. The DNA of the CDR3 is TGCAGTGCTAGGGACTTTGTGGGCGGACAAGAGACCCAGTACTTC. The chain links TRBV20-1 to TRBJ2-5, with D perhaps TRBD2 (5 bases). The germline V gene encodes CDR1 DFQATT and CDR2 SNEGSKA (reference sequence). The CDR3 consists of 15 residues. V was trimmed by 3 bases and J by 2 bases, leaving 16 bases between them.